These 9 T cell receptor beta chains were sequenced from one sample in a study of T cells in tuberculosis. Thawed, overnight-rested PBMC were stained with GMM-loaded CD1B tetramer, viability dye and anti-CD3, then sorted. CD1B tetramers were loaded with Rhodococcus equi-derived C32 glucose monomycolate. Sequencing was performed with immunoSEQ multiplex PCR; in TCRdb, only in-frame clones are kept and a portion is missing. The repertoire holds 85,000 to 90,000 clones, with approximately 91% as singletons. The sequenced sample was CD1b-GMM tetramer-negative cells sorted from PBMCs. All receptors derive from an adult woman with latent tuberculosis.

The CDR3 here is CAITQASYNEQFF. The CDR3 DNA sequence: TGTGCCATCACACAGGCCTCCTACAATGAGCAGTTCTTC. V gene TRBV6-1 combines with J gene TRBJ2-1, with TRBD1 as a possible D gene (5 bases). Germline V gene sequence: CDR1 MNHNS, CDR2 SASEGT. Trimming cost V 10 bases and J 0 bases, with 10 bases left between them. This CDR3 comprises 13 residues.

This chain joins TRBV7-9 and TRBJ1-1; 8 nucleotides match TRBD1. This CDR3 contains 13 residues. Looked up from germline, CDR1 is SEHNR and CDR2 is FQNEAQ (reference sequence). The trim removed 6 bases at V and 4 bases at J, leaving 4 bases unmatched. The CDR3: CASRDRAGTEAFF. Written as DNA, the CDR3 is TGTGCCAGCAGGGACAGGGCGGGCACTGAAGCTTTCTTT.

This clone has more than one count but fewer than ten. This chain joins TRBV5-4 and TRBJ1-4; D gene uncertain. CDR3 length: 14 residues. The V end was cut by 1 base, the J end by 8 bases, with 12 bases between. The germline V gene has CDR1 SGHNT and CDR2 YYREEE (reference sequence). The chain's CDR3 is CASSLTGVGEKLFF. DNA of the CDR3: TGTGCCAGCAGCTTGACGGGAGTGGGGGAAAAACTGTTTTTT.

The rearrangement uses TRBV19 and TRBJ1-6, with D possibly matching TRBD1 (6 bases). The CDR3 sequence is 14 residues long. The V gene's germline CDR1 is LNHDA and CDR2 SQIVND (reference sequence). Trimming left V 6 bases short and J 9 bases short, with 15 bases between. CDR3 region: CASRLTGGGSPLHF. The CDR3 coding sequence is TGTGCCAGTAGATTGACAGGTGGTGGTTCACCCCTCCACTTT.

This clone was picked up one time. The chain combines TRBV4-3 with TRBJ1-1; no reliable D call. The germline V gene has CDR1 LGHNA and CDR2 YSLEER. V lost 3 bases to trimming and J lost 4 bases, with 12 bases between them. This CDR3 contains 14 residues. The CDR3 sequence is CASSHPGERTEAFF. Here the CDR3 DNA reads TGCGCCAGCAGCCATCCCGGGGAGCGCACTGAAGCTTTCTTT.

The chain carries TRBV5-6 and TRBJ1-4; 8 bases align to TRBD1. The CDR3 covers 16 residues. With 3 bases clipped from V and 0 bases from J, the junction kept 4 bases outside the gene matches. Germline CDR1 SGHDT, CDR2 YYEEEE. CDR3 in amino acids: CASSSRQGPTNEKLFF. For the CDR3, the DNA is TGTGCCAGCAGCTCTAGACAGGGGCCAACTAATGAAAAACTGTTTTTT.

The chain joins TRBV5-4 to TRBJ1-6, with 9 bases lining up with TRBD1. J lost 17 bases, V lost 4 bases, and 13 bases had no gene match. CDR3 size: 14 residues. Germline CDR1 SGHNT, CDR2 YYREEE (reference sequence). The CDR3 DNA reads TGTGCCAGCAGCAACGGTTCCGACAGGGGGGCGATCCACTTT. This sequence encodes CASSNGSDRGAIHF.

The chain couples TRBV28 to TRBJ2-4, with a weak D call TRBD1 (5 bases). V gave up 4 bases and J gave up 0 bases, with 10 bases separating them. This CDR3 spans 15 amino acids. CDR1 MDHEN and CDR2 SYDVKM come from the germline V gene. The CDR3 nucleotides read TGTGCCAGCAGTTACGCAGGGTCAGCCAAAAACATTCAGTACTTC. Amino acids: CASSYAGSAKNIQYF.

V usage is TRBV4-1 and J usage is TRBJ2-7, with 8 nucleotides matching TRBD1. V shed 1 base, J shed 3 bases, and the junction held 8 bases outside the gene matches. CDR3 length equals 16 residues. The V gene's germline CDR1 is MGHRA and CDR2 YSYEKL. CDR3 sequence reads: CASSQGPDRVSYEQYF. The CDR3 region has the DNA TGCGCCAGCAGCCAAGGTCCGGACAGGGTGAGCTACGAGCAGTACTTC.